The rows below give T cell receptor beta chains drawn from one sample of a study of cytomegalovirus exposure and HLA in healthy donors. The assay was immunoSEQ multiplex PCR, and TCRdb's table has in-frame clones only and misses some. The sample's table shows about 120,000 clones. The sequenced material came from PBMCs. Receptors originate from a man between 18 and 29 years old in good health and CMV-seronegative. The CDR3 runs from the conserved cysteine through the conserved F or W. The D gene is left open where the match is weak.

j_call v_call d_call cdr3_aa cdr3_nt
TRBJ2-5 TRBV21-1 NA CASTTRAEQETQYF TGTGCCAGCACCACGCGCGCGGAACAAGAGACCCAGTACTTC
TRBJ2-5 TRBV9 TRBD2 CASSPIAGEFDF TGTGCCAGCAGCCCTATAGCGGGAGAATTCGACTTC
TRBJ1-1 TRBV5-1 NA CASSLGAGGTEAFF TGCGCCAGCAGCTTGGGAGCGGGGGGCACTGAAGCTTTCTTT
TRBJ2-1 TRBV2 TRBD2 CASSVLRRSHRTSVHNEQFF TGTGCCAGCAGTGTTTTACGGCGTTCTCACAGGACTAGCGTCCACAATGAGCAGTTCTTC
TRBJ1-5 TRBV5-6 NA CASTFGGGRVNQPQHF TGTGCCAGCACCTTTGGGGGGGGCAGGGTAAATCAGCCCCAGCATTTT
TRBJ1-2 TRBV19 NA CASSIGGGYTF TGTGCCAGTAGTATTGGAGGAGGCTACACCTTC
TRBJ2-1 TRBV27 NA CASSLEGYEQFF TGTGCCAGCAGTTTGGAGGGCTATGAGCAGTTCTTC
TRBJ2-5 TRBV10-1 NA CASSESKPSAEQETQYF TGCGCCAGCAGTGAGTCGAAACCTAGCGCCGAGCAAGAGACCCAGTACTTC
TRBJ1-6 TRBV30 NA CAWNREGNSPLHF TGTGCCTGGAACCGGGAGGGTAATTCACCCCTCCACTTT
TRBJ2-1 TRBV7-9 TRBD2 CASSSQILAGAYNEQFF TGTGCCAGCAGCTCGCAGATTCTAGCGGGAGCCTACAATGAGCAGTTCTTC
TRBJ2-7 TRBV7-9 TRBD2 CASSAYLAGGPLGDEQYF TGTGCCAGCAGCGCCTATCTAGCGGGAGGGCCTTTAGGGGACGAGCAGTACTTC
TRBJ2-5 TRBV7-9 TRBD1 CASSHSGQGRETQYF TGTGCCAGCAGCCACTCTGGACAGGGGAGAGAGACCCAGTACTTC
TRBJ1-5 TRBV6-1 TRBD1 CASSGTGTGLKQHF TGTGCCAGCAGCGGGACCGGGACAGGACTAAAACAGCATTTT
TRBJ2-3 TRBV9 TRBD1 CASSVEGQSRDTQYF TGTGCCAGCAGCGTAGAGGGACAGAGCAGGGATACGCAGTATTTT
TRBJ2-3 TRBV5-4 TRBD2 CASSLLGGGPTDTQYF TGTGCCAGCAGCTTACTTGGGGGGGGTCCTACAGATACGCAGTATTTT
TRBJ2-3 TRBV5-5 NA CASSVGLQQPDTQYF TGTGCCAGCAGCGTGGGACTCCAACAACCAGATACGCAGTATTTT
TRBJ1-4 TRBV7-9 NA CASSLSEEKLFF TGTGCCAGCAGCTTATCTGAGGAAAAACTGTTTTTT
TRBJ1-3 TRBV11-2 NA CASSLQGNSGNTIYF TGTGCCAGCAGCTTACAGGGAAACTCTGGAAACACCATATATTTT
TRBJ2-7 TRBV6-5 TRBD1 CASSQDRFVYEQYF TGTGCCAGCAGCCAGGACAGGTTCGTCTACGAGCAGTACTTC
TRBJ1-5 TRBV9 NA CASSRDGRPGQPQHF TGTGCCAGCAGCAGGGACGGGAGGCCCGGGCAGCCCCAGCATTTT
TRBJ1-5 TRBV4-1 TRBD1 CASSRIQGPNQPQHF TGCGCCAGCAGCCGAATACAGGGGCCCAATCAGCCCCAGCATTTT
TRBJ2-2 TRBV11-3 TRBD2 CASSNRLAETSRELFF TGTGCCAGCAGCAACAGACTAGCGGAAACCTCGCGGGAGCTGTTTTTT
TRBJ1-5 TRBV5-6 TRBD1 CASSRRQGPNQPQHF TGTGCCAGCAGCCGGCGACAGGGACCGAATCAGCCCCAGCATTTT
TRBJ1-4 TRBV28 NA CASSLETRGLFF TGTGCCAGCAGTTTGGAGACTAGGGGACTGTTTTTT
TRBJ2-1 TRBV5-1 TRBD1 CASSLLSGGATYNEQFF TGCGCCAGCAGCTTGCTCTCAGGGGGCGCCACCTACAATGAGCAGTTCTTC
TRBJ1-1 TRBV5-4 TRBD1 CASSLRDRAYTEAFF TGTGCCAGCAGCCTCCGGGACAGGGCGTACACTGAAGCTTTCTTT
TRBJ2-3 TRBV11-2 NA CASSLGGVGTDTQYF TGTGCCAGCAGCTTAGGGGGCGTGGGCACAGATACGCAGTATTTT